The sequence of this T cell receptor (beta chain) was determined in a study of blood T cell repertoires in COVID-19. Authors' processing steps: Estimation of nucleated cell counts relied on the amplification of reference gene primers. Measured with immunoSEQ multiplex PCR; TCRdb has only the in-frame clones, and not every one. That table gives V, J and clone size, and the DNA gave D and trimming. The data show 300,000 or so clones, 80% to 90% seen once. Trimming at V came to 6 bases and at J to 4 bases, leaving 11 bases not matched to a gene. Germline loops: CDR1 LNHDA, CDR2 SQIVND (reference sequence). This CDR3 is 16 amino acids long.

The rearrangement joins TRBV19 to TRBJ2-1; 8 bases agree with TRBD2. The sample comprised PBMCs or T cells enriched from blood (not recorded which). This sequence originates from a middle-aged woman with acute COVID-19. The CDR3 DNA sequence: TGTGCCAGTAGCCGTGTGGGAGCGGGGGCGTACAATGAGCAGTTCTTC. This sequence encodes CASSRVGAGAYNEQFF.